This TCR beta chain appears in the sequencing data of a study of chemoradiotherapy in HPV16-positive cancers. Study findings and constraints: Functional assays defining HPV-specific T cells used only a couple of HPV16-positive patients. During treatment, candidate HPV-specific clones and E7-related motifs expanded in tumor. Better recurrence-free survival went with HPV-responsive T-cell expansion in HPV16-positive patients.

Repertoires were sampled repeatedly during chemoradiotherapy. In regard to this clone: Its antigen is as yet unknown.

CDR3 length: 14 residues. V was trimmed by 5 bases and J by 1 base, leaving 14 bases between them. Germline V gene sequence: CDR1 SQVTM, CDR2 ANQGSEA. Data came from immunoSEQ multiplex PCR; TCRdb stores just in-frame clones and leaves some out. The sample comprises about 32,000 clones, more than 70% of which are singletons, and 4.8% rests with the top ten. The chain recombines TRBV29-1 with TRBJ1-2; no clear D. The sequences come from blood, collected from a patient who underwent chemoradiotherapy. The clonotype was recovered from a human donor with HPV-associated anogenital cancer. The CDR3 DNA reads TGCAGCGTTACCTCGGGTTCAAATAACTATGGCTACACCTTC. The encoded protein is CSVTSGSNNYGYTF.